This T cell receptor (beta chain) was obtained from a study of cytomegalovirus exposure and HLA in healthy donors. Germline trimming cut 1 base from V and 9 bases from J; bases unmatched to any gene: 7. Germline CDR1 reads SEHNR; CDR2 reads FQNEAQ (reference sequence). This CDR3 spans 15 amino acids. This clone was detected a few times. No antigen is known for it. PCR involved 60 Vbeta and 13 Jbeta primers. TCRdb's table, derived via immunoSEQ multiplex PCR, lists solely in-frame clones and lacks some. The sample contains around 100,000 clones, around 66% of which appear only once. The study, taken as a whole, reports: About 87% or about 30% of the time was how often most TCR beta V segments were productive, according to an earlier analysis.

The chain is built from TRBV7-9 and TRBJ2-1, with TRBD2 matching 9 bases. The sequence was collected from a man aged 18-30 years in good health and CMV-seropositive. Material for sequencing was PBMCs. This CDR3 reads CASSLVAGGFPEQFF. The CDR3 nucleotides read TGTGCCAGCAGCTTAGTGGCGGGGGGGTTCCCTGAGCAGTTCTTC.